What follows are 7 T cell receptor beta chains derived from one specimen sequenced in a study of T cell changes during pregnancy in multiple sclerosis. The assay was immunoSEQ multiplex PCR, and TCRdb's table has in-frame clones only and misses some. This table has some 42,000 clones, about 92% appearing once. The material sequenced was CD4+ T cells from peripheral blood mononuclear cells, taken in the third trimester of pregnancy. These receptors all come from a female donor with multiple sclerosis, enrolled in a pregnancy study.

The chain combines TRBV5-5 with TRBJ1-3; the D is unclear. V lost 0 bases and J lost 2, with 21 bases in between. Germline values: CDR1 SGHKS, CDR2 YYEKEE (reference sequence). The CDR3 length is 19 residues. CDR3 in DNA: TGTGCCAGCAGCTTGGTCGGCCCGGTGCAGGTCCATCCTGGAAACACCATATATTTT. Its translation: CASSLVGPVQVHPGNTIYF.

This sequence joins TRBV5-1 and TRBJ2-3, with 8 bases that match TRBD2. Germline-derived CDR1 and CDR2 are SGHRS and YFSETQ. The CDR3 loop spans 15 amino acids. The J segment lost 4 bases and the V segment lost 1 base, leaving 5 bases of the junction unmatched. This CDR3 is CASSLPLAGSDTQYF. The DNA of the CDR3 is TGCGCCAGCAGCTTGCCGTTAGCGGGGTCAGATACGCAGTATTTT.

The genes are TRBV27 and TRBJ2-5; TRBD2 agrees at 10 bases. This CDR3 has 14 amino acids. Trimming cost V 3 bases and J 5 bases; bases outside gene matches: 3. Germline CDR1 and CDR2: MNHEY and SMNVEV (reference sequence). The CDR3 loop reads CASSFGSGGETQYF. The CDR3 DNA reads as TGTGCCAGCAGTTTCGGTAGCGGGGGGGAGACCCAGTACTTC.

This chain links TRBV4-1 with TRBJ2-3; TRBD2 is a possible D gene (7 bases). Germline CDR1 MGHRA, CDR2 YSYEKL. V was pared by 5 bases and J by 5 bases, with 17 bases between. This CDR3 has 15 amino acids. The CDR3 nucleotides read TGCGCCAGCAGCTCCCGGGGGGCCGGGAGAGATACGCAGTATTTT. Translating it yields CASSSRGAGRDTQYF.

The V gene is TRBV28, the J gene TRBJ2-5, with 7 bases identical to TRBD2. V was clipped by 6 bases and J by 5 bases; unmatched bases: 30. This CDR3 region has 21 residues. Germline V gives CDR1 MDHEN, CDR2 SYDVKM. Here the CDR3 DNA reads TGTGCCAGCAGCCCATTATGGGGGGGACCTAGAAAGAACAGGCCGAGGGAGACCCAGTACTTC. Translation gives CASSPLWGGPRKNRPRETQYF.

The chain uses TRBV5-1 and TRBJ2-2; D ambiguous. V dropped 4 bases and J dropped 6 bases, with 7 bases sitting between them. Germline V CDR1 and CDR2: SGHRS, YFSETQ. The CDR3 runs to 12 residues. CDR3 nucleotides: TGCGCCAGCAGCCCGACTGCCGGGGAGCTGTTTTTT. It translates to CASSPTAGELFF.

The rearrangement joins TRBV5-1 to TRBJ1-3, with a weak D call TRBD1 (5 bases). The ends were cut back, 3 bases at V and 5 bases at J, with 18 bases in the middle. This CDR3 has 16 residues. CDR1 and CDR2 (germline): SGHRS, YFSETQ. The CDR3 reads CASSSTGTPYRNTIYF. The CDR3 nucleotides are TGCGCCAGCAGCTCCACGGGGACTCCTTATAGAAACACCATATATTTT.